These T cell receptor beta chains were read from a single sample in a study of technical replicates of blood from a few donors. TCRdb keeps only in-frame clones here, not all; method: immunoSEQ multiplex PCR. The sample includes approximately 64,000 clones, approximately 86% of them seen just once. Source material: PBMCs. The source is a human donor in good health. Some clones in this sample may be carry-over from other donors' samples. Both conserved end residues are part of each CDR3. A D gene is named only where the DNA matches it firmly. Clone size is given for some rows only: seen once, a few or many times, or a class if the clone is expanded.

d_gene	v_gene	j_gene	abundance	CDR3aa	CDR3nt
TRBD2	TRBV7-3	TRBJ2-3	-	CASSPTGGRDTQYF	TGTGCCAGCAGCCCGACGGGGGGGAGGGATACGCAGTATTTT
TRBD1	TRBV6-5	TRBJ1-6	-	CASSPGTENSPLHF	TGTGCCAGCAGCCCCGGGACAGAAAATTCACCCCTCCACTTT
-	TRBV5-1	TRBJ2-7	-	CASSTDYEQYF	TGCGCCAGCAGTACAGATTACGAGCAGTACTTC
-	TRBV4-3	TRBJ1-4	-	CASSQTGATNEKLFF	TGCGCCAGCAGCCAAACAGGCGCAACTAATGAAAAACTGTTTTTT
TRBD2	TRBV29-1	TRBJ2-7	-	CSVTGLAGGREQYF	TGCAGCGTTACTGGACTAGCGGGAGGTCGGGAGCAGTACTTC
-	TRBV7-8	TRBJ2-1	once	CASSPGNEQFF	TGTGCCAGCAGCCCGGGCAATGAGCAGTTCTTC
TRBD1	TRBV4-2	TRBJ2-6	few	CASSQAGQGLSGANVLTF	TGTGCCAGCAGCCAAGCGGGACAGGGGCTCTCTGGGGCCAACGTCCTGACTTTC
TRBD1	TRBV27	TRBJ1-2	once	CASSGDSGSYGYTF	TGTGCCAGCAGTGGGGACAGTGGTAGCTATGGCTACACCTTC
TRBD1	TRBV5-4	TRBJ1-1	-	CASSLPSQGVYEAFF	TGTGCCAGCAGTTTACCCTCCCAGGGGGTATACGAAGCTTTCTTT
TRBD1	TRBV5-8	TRBJ1-2	-	CASRRTGQVYGYTF	TGTGCCAGCAGGAGGACAGGGCAGGTGTATGGCTACACCTTC
TRBD2	TRBV2	TRBJ2-3	-	CATSKGLAGQDTQYF	TGTGCCACCTCAAAGGGACTAGCGGGGCAAGATACGCAGTATTTT
-	TRBV7-2	TRBJ2-7	-	CASSRGRSYEQYF	TGTGCCAGCAGCCGGGGGAGGTCCTACGAGCAGTACTTC
TRBD2	TRBV7-2	TRBJ2-3	-	CASSLDGTSFAYTQYF	TGTGCCAGCAGCTTAGATGGGACTAGCTTCGCATATACGCAGTATTTT
TRBD1	TRBV9	TRBJ1-3	-	CASSVLPGGSGNTIYF	TGTGCCAGCAGCGTTCTCCCAGGGGGCTCTGGAAACACCATATATTTT
TRBD1	TRBV7-3	TRBJ1-6	-	CASRQGAGSPLHF	TGTGCCAGCAGACAGGGGGCTGGTTCACCCCTCCACTTT
-	TRBV5-1	TRBJ1-2	-	CASSSGTNYGYTF	TGCGCCAGCAGCTCCGGGACAAACTATGGCTACACCTTC
TRBD1	TRBV15	TRBJ1-1	-	CATSRDRGPTEAFF	TGTGCCACCAGCAGAGACAGGGGGCCCACTGAAGCTTTCTTT
-	TRBV7-5	TRBJ2-7	-	CVRSAGTGGTYEQYF	TGTGTCAGAAGCGCCGGGACAGGGGGCACCTACGAGCAGTACTTC
TRBD2	TRBV4-3	TRBJ2-1	-	CASSHPGTSGRANEQFF	TGCGCCAGCAGCCATCCCGGGACTAGCGGGAGGGCCAATGAGCAGTTCTTC
TRBD2	TRBV9	TRBJ2-5	-	CASSSLAGVEETQYF	TGTGCCAGCAGCTCACTAGCGGGGGTAGAAGAGACCCAGTACTTC
-	TRBV4-3	TRBJ1-4	-	CASSKTATITNEKLFF	TGCGCCAGCAGCAAAACAGCAACGATAACTAATGAAAAACTGTTTTTT
TRBD1	TRBV11-2	TRBJ2-1	-	CASSPNRGPSNEQFF	TGTGCCAGCAGCCCGAACAGGGGGCCCTCCAATGAGCAGTTCTTC
TRBD2	TRBV7-3	TRBJ2-5	-	CASSRSGTTQETQYF	TGTGCCAGCAGCCGATCGGGGACTACCCAAGAGACCCAGTACTTC
-	TRBV12-5	TRBJ2-2	-	CASGLVLGHEFANTGELFF	TGTGCTAGTGGTTTGGTACTGGGACACGAGTTCGCGAACACCGGGGAGCTGTTTTTT
-	TRBV4-1	TRBJ1-2	-	CASSQTGNYGYTF	TGCGCCAGCAGCCAGACAGGAAACTATGGCTACACCTTC
-	TRBV20-1	TRBJ2-1	once	CSAPLVREQFF	TGCAGTGCTCCGCTAGTTAGGGAGCAGTTCTTC
-	TRBV27	TRBJ1-2	-	CASFSGAVGYTF	TGTGCCAGCTTCTCAGGGGCGGTTGGCTACACCTTC
TRBD1	TRBV9	TRBJ2-1	once	CASSVVGTGNYNEQFF	TGTGCCAGCAGCGTAGTCGGGACAGGGAACTACAATGAGCAGTTCTTC
-	TRBV7-6	TRBJ2-3	-	CASSLWRDTQYF	TGTGCCAGCAGCTTATGGCGGGATACGCAGTATTTT
TRBD2	TRBV9	TRBJ2-3	-	CASSARGGRVSDTQYF	TGTGCCAGCAGCGCCCGGGGGGGGCGAGTTTCAGATACGCAGTATTTT
-	TRBV6-5	TRBJ1-3	-	CATRGGLNSGNTIYF	TGTGCCACCCGCGGGGGGCTTAACTCTGGAAACACCATATATTTT
TRBD1	TRBV6-6	TRBJ2-7	-	CASSRTGSYEQYF	TGTGCCAGCAGCAGGACAGGCTCCTACGAGCAGTACTTC
TRBD2	TRBV4-3	TRBJ2-1	-	CASSQDIGWTSGSYNEQFF	TGCGCCAGCAGCCAAGATATCGGGTGGACTAGCGGGAGTTACAATGAGCAGTTCTTC
-	TRBV25-1	TRBJ1-2	-	CASSTQGAGYTF	TGTGCCAGCAGTACACAGGGCGCTGGCTACACCTTC
-	TRBV6-5	TRBJ2-2	-	CASSYTGVLNTGELFF	TGTGCCAGCAGTTACACCGGGGTCCTAAACACCGGGGAGCTGTTTTTT
TRBD1	TRBV7-9	TRBJ1-1	once	CASSTRQGFTEAFF	TGTGCCAGCAGCACCCGACAGGGATTTACTGAAGCTTTCTTT
TRBD1	TRBV9	TRBJ1-2	-	CASSVAQGDGYTF	TGTGCCAGCAGCGTAGCTCAGGGGGATGGCTACACCTTC